Detailed here is one T cell receptor beta chain. This sample stems from a study of radiotherapy plus CTLA-4 blockade in lung cancer. The germline V gene encodes CDR1 SGHTA and CDR2 FQGNSA. This CDR3 region has 13 residues. V lost 5 bases to trimming and J lost 9 bases, with 14 bases between them. Assay: immunoSEQ multiplex PCR; the TCRdb copy retains only in-frame clones and omits some. The sample holds tens of thousands of clones, 75% to 90% seen once. J is TRBJ2-1 and V is TRBV7-2; TRBD2 might be the D (5 bases). The sample in question was peripheral blood, obtained from a patient treated with radiotherapy plus ipilimumab. The receptor was isolated from a human donor with non-small cell lung cancer who had a partial response to radiotherapy plus ipilimumab. The CDR3, as DNA: TGTGCCAGCAGCGGTAATGTTCGGGGTGAGCAGTTCTTC. This translates into CASSGNVRGEQFF.